This paragraph covers one T cell receptor (beta chain) sequence. No antigen is known for it. Deletions cut 3 bases from V and 7 bases from J, with 11 bases between. Per the germline V gene, CDR1 is DFQATT and CDR2 is SNEGSKA (reference sequence). This CDR3 has 12 amino acids. The data stem from a study of identical twins. Study-wide results and limits: Invariant populations such as MAIT and iNKT cells could partly muddle zero-insertion analyses.

With template switching, a universal primer site was added, and the cDNA carried unique molecular identifiers. MiXCR, applied by TCRdb to the 5' RACE reads, yields one record per CDR3 protein. This table has fewer than 250,000 distinct CDR3 sequences, less than 10% appearing once. The V and J genes are TRBV20-1 and TRBJ2-3; possible D gene TRBD1, 6 bases. The source of this sequence is a woman under 30 in good health. Sequenced sample: memory (CD45RO+) T cells sorted from blood. The CDR3 DNA reads as TGCAGTGCTAGGCACAGGGAGCATACGCAGTATTTT. Translated, it gives CSARHREHTQYF.